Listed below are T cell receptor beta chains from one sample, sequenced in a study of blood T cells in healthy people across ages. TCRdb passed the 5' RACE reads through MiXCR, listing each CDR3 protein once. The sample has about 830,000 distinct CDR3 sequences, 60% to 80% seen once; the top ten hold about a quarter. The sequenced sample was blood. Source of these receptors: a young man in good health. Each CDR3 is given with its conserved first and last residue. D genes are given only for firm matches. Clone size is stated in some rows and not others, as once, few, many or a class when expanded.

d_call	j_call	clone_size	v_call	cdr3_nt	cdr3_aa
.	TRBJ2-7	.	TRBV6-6	TGTGCCAGCAGTTACTCTTCAGGGGACCCCTACGAGCAGTACTTC	CASSYSSGDPYEQYF
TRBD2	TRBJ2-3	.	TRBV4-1	TGCGCCAGCAGCCAAGTTGCGGGCGGGGGGGCTGCAGATACGCAGTATTTT	CASSQVAGGGAADTQYF
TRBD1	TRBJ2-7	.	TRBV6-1	TGTGCCAGCGGCAAGGGACAGGGCTCCTACGAGCAGTACTTC	CASGKGQGSYEQYF
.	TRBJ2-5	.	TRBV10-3	TGTGCCATCAGTTATTCCAGGGAAGGGGAGACCCAGTACTTC	CAISYSREGETQYF
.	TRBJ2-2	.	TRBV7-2	TGTGCCAGCAGCCCACCGGGGGGCTTTGGGGAGCTGTTTTTT	CASSPPGGFGELFF
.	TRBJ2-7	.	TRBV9	TGTGCCAGCAGCGTAGAGTGGGGTAGTTACGAGCAGTACTTC	CASSVEWGSYEQYF
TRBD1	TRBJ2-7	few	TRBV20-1	TGCAGTGCCCCACCGGGACAGGGCTACGAGCAGTACTTC	CSAPPGQGYEQYF
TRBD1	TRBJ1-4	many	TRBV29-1	TGCAGCGTTACCCACAGGGGAACTAATGAAAAACTGTTTTTT	CSVTHRGTNEKLFF
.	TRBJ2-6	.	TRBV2	TGTGCCAGCAGTGTTAAAGGGTCTGGGGCCAACGTCCTGACTTTC	CASSVKGSGANVLTF
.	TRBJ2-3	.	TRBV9	TGTGCCAGCAGCGTAGTAGGTAGGCGCACAGATACGCAGTATTTT	CASSVVGRRTDTQYF
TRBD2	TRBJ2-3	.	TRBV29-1	TGCAGCGCAAATAGCGGGGGGCTGGCAGATACGCAGTATTTT	CSANSGGLADTQYF
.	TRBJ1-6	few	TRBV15	TGTGCCACCAGCAGGGGCGTTTATAATTCACCCCTCCACTTT	CATSRGVYNSPLHF
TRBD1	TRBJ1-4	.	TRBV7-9	TGTGCCAGCTCCATCGGGACAGTCGTCGAAAAACTGTTTTTT	CASSIGTVVEKLFF
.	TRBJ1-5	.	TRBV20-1	TGCAGTGCTAGTCCCCTAGGTCAGCCCCAGCATTTT	CSASPLGQPQHF
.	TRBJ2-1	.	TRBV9	TGTGCCAGCAGCGTAGCTGATAGCTACAATGAGCAGTTCTTC	CASSVADSYNEQFF
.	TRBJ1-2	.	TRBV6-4	TGTGCCAGCGTGTGGCCTCATGGCTACACCTTC	CASVWPHGYTF
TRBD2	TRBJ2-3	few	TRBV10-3	TGTGCCATCAGTGCCGGGACTAGCGGTACCACAGATACGCAGTATTTT	CAISAGTSGTTDTQYF
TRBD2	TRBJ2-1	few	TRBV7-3	TGTGCCAGCAGCTCACTAGCGGCCTCCTACAATGAGCAGTTCTTC	CASSSLAASYNEQFF
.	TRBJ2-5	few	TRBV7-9	TGTGCCAGCAGCTTTGGTGTCTCGGAGACCCAGTACTTC	CASSFGVSETQYF
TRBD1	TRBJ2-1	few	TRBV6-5	TGTGCCAGCAGTCAACCGGGACAGGGCTACAATGAGCAGTTCTTC	CASSQPGQGYNEQFF
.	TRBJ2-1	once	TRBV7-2	TGTGCCAGCAGGCCCGGCGTGGGTTCCCACAATGAGCAGTTCTTC	CASRPGVGSHNEQFF
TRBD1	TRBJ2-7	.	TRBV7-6	TGTGCCAGCAGCCCCGGACAGGGGCTAAGCTACGAGCAGTACTTC	CASSPGQGLSYEQYF
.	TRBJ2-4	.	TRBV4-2	TGTGCCAGCAGCCAAGGAGACGTAATAGCCAAAAACATTCAGTACTTC	CASSQGDVIAKNIQYF
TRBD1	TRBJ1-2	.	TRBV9	TGTGCCAGCAGCGTAGCGACGACAGGGATTACTAACTATGGCTACACCTTC	CASSVATTGITNYGYTF
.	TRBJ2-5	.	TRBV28	TGTGCCAGCAGTTCCCTAGGGGGTTACCAAGAGACCCAGTACTTC	CASSSLGGYQETQYF
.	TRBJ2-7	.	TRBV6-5	TGTGCCACAAAGGGTCAACAGAGCTCCTACGAGCAGTACTTC	CATKGQQSSYEQYF
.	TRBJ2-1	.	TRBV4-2	TGTGCCAGCAGCCGACAAACGGGGGTGCCCTACAATGAGCAGTTCTTC	CASSRQTGVPYNEQFF
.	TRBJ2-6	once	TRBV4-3	TGCGCCAGCAGCCAAGATCGATTCCGCTCTGGGGCCAACGTCCTGACTTTC	CASSQDRFRSGANVLTF
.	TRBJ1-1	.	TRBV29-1	TGCAGCGTAAGGGGATTGATGAACACTGAAGCTTTCTTT	CSVRGLMNTEAFF
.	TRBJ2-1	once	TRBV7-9	TGTGCCAGCAGCCCCAACCCGGGACACATAGCTGAGCAGTTCTTC	CASSPNPGHIAEQFF
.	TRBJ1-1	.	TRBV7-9	TGTGCCAGCAGCCCCAACTGGTTAAACACTGAAGCTTTCTTT	CASSPNWLNTEAFF
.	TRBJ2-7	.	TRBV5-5	TGTGCCAGCAGCTTGGCCGACGGCATCTCCTACGAGCAGTACTTC	CASSLADGISYEQYF
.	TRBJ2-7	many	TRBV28	TGTGCCAGCAGTTTGCTAGCCTATTCACCCTACGAGCAGTACTTC	CASSLLAYSPYEQYF
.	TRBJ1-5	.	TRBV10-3	TGTGCCATCAGTGGAGGCAACAGTCAGCCCCAGCATTTT	CAISGGNSQPQHF
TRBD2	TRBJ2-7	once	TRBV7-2	TGTGCCAGCAGCACCTGGACTAGCGGGGTTTACGAGCAGTACTTC	CASSTWTSGVYEQYF
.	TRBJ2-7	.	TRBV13	TGTGCCAGCAGCTTGTGGGGGGTAGGTACCCACGAGCAGTACTTC	CASSLWGVGTHEQYF
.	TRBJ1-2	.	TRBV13	TGTGCCAGCAGCTTAAGTCCCGGTACTAACTATGGCTACACCTTC	CASSLSPGTNYGYTF
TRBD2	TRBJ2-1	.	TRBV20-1	TGCAGTGCTAGGGTGCGGACTAGCGGGGGGGAAATTACCTACAATGAGCAGTTCTTC	CSARVRTSGGEITYNEQFF
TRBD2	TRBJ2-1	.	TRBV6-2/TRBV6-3	TGTGCCAGCAGTTACACATCTTTTGCGGGGGGGCCCTACAATGAGCAGTTCTTC	CASSYTSFAGGPYNEQFF
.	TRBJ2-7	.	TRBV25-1	TGTGCCAGCAGTGAATATTCCCTCTACGAGCAGTACTTC	CASSEYSLYEQYF
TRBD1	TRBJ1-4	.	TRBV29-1	TGCAGCGTTGCAGGGGGTGATGAAAAACTGTTTTTT	CSVAGGDEKLFF
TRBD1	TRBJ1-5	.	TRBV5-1	TGCGCCAGCAGCACCGGACAGGGTGATCAGCCCCAGCATTTT	CASSTGQGDQPQHF
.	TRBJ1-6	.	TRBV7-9	TGTGCCAGCGGGACCGGACTCTCCTATAATTCACCCCTCCACTTT	CASGTGLSYNSPLHF
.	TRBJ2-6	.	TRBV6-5	TGTGCCAGCAGTTACTCTGGCGGTACAAGGGACGTCCTGACTTTC	CASSYSGGTRDVLTF
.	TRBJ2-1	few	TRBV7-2	TGTGCCAGCAGCTCAACGGGGCCCAAGGTGAATGAGCAGTTCTTC	CASSSTGPKVNEQFF
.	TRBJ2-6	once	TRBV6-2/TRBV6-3	TGTGCCAGCTTCGCCCCTAACCAATTTCACTCTGGGGCCAACGTCCTGACTTTC	CASFAPNQFHSGANVLTF
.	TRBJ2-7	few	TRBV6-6	TGTGCCAGCAGACCTGCAGGGGAATCGTACGAGCAGTACTTC	CASRPAGESYEQYF
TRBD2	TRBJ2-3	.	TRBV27	TGTGCCAGCAGTTCACTAGCGGGGACTAGCACAGATACGCAGTATTTT	CASSSLAGTSTDTQYF